The 26 T cell receptor beta chains reported below all come from one sample, sequenced in a study of blood T cell repertoires in COVID-19. Sequencing was performed with immunoSEQ multiplex PCR; in TCRdb, only in-frame clones are kept and a portion is missing. The sample holds fewer than 65,000 clones, about 89% seen once. Specimen: peripheral blood. These receptors originate from a man aged 55 to 70 with acute or convalescent COVID-19.

This chain joins TRBV19 and TRBJ1-5, with D perhaps TRBD1 (6 bases). V lost 10 bases and J 1 base, leaving 14 bases between the germline ends. The CDR3 sequence is 14 residues long. CDR1 is LNHDA, CDR2 SQIVND, per germline (reference sequence). CDR3 in amino acids: CATHSGQSNQPQHF. CDR3 DNA: TGTGCCACCCACTCAGGACAGAGCAATCAGCCCCAGCATTTT.

This chain joins TRBV7-2 and TRBJ2-1; possible D gene TRBD2, 6 bases. With 3 bases removed from V and 5 bases from J, the gap between germline ends came to 14 bases. The CDR3 covers 15 residues. The germline V gene encodes CDR1 SGHTA and CDR2 FQGNSA. The CDR3 DNA sequence: TGTGCCAGCAGCTTCCAGTGGGGGGTTCACAATGAGCAGTTCTTC. Its translation is CASSFQWGVHNEQFF. Full variable domain (outside the CDR3, taken from reference TRBV7-2 and TRBJ2-1): GAGVSQSPSNKVTEKGKDVELRCDPISGHTALYWYRQSLGQGLEFLIYFQGNSAPDKSGLPSDRFSAERTGGSVSTLTIQRTQQEDSAVYLCASSFQWGVHNEQFFGPGTRLTVL.

J is TRBJ1-5 and V is TRBV16, with TRBD1 as a possible D gene (5 bases). Germline V gives CDR1 KGHSY, CDR2 FQNENV. Trimming took off 0 bases at V and 1 base at J, with 7 bases between the two ends. The length of the CDR3 is 15 residues. CDR3 in DNA: TGTGCCAGCAGCCAATCCCAGGGAAGCAATCAGCCCCAGCATTTT. It translates to CASSQSQGSNQPQHF. The variable domain in full, completed from reference TRBV16 and TRBJ1-5, reads GEEVAQTPKHLVRGEGQKAKLYCAPIKGHSYVFWYQQVLKNEFKFLISFQNENVFDETGMPKERFSAKCLPNSPCSLEIQATKLEDSAVYFCASSQSQGSNQPQHFGDGTRLSIL.

This chain links TRBV5-8 with TRBJ1-4; 7 bases are a match to TRBD1. The CDR3 spans 16 residues. The trim removed 2 bases at V and 0 bases at J, leaving 4 bases unmatched. Looked up from germline, CDR1 is SGHTS and CDR2 is YDEGEE. The CDR3 protein is CASSFGQDATNEKLFF. In DNA, the CDR3 is TGTGCCAGCAGCTTCGGACAGGATGCAACTAATGAAAAACTGTTTTTT.

The chain recombines TRBV11-2 with TRBJ1-3, with D hard to call. Deletions cut 1 base from V and 2 bases from J, with 9 bases between. The germline gives CDR1 SGHAT, CDR2 FQNNGV. The length of the CDR3 is 15 residues. The CDR3 DNA is TGTGCCAGCAGCTTAGGGCAAAATCCTGGAAACACCATATATTTT. Protein sequence: CASSLGQNPGNTIYF.

The CDR3 sequence is CASSQGGTTRAETQYF. Here the CDR3 DNA reads TGTGCCAGTAGCCAAGGAGGGACTACCAGGGCGGAGACCCAGTACTTC. The chain combines TRBV19 with TRBJ2-5; 7 positions match TRBD2. Looked up from germline, CDR1 is LNHDA and CDR2 is SQIVND (reference sequence). The V segment lost 6 bases and the J segment 5 bases; nucleotides outside the gene matches: 15. This CDR3 comprises 16 residues.

This clone was seen more than once but under ten times. The V gene is TRBV19, the J gene TRBJ1-5; TRBD1 matches at 7 bases. The germline CDR1 and CDR2 sequences are LNHDA and SQIVND (reference sequence). This CDR3 is built from 14 residues. The ends lost 5 bases at V and 8 bases at J; junction bases unmatched: 9. CDR3 DNA: TGTGCCAGTAGTCCCAGGAACAGGGGCGAGCCCCAGCATTTT. Encoded protein: CASSPRNRGEPQHF.

This clone was detected only a few times. Here the CDR3 reads CASSEGVGNQPQHF. The DNA for the CDR3 is TGTGCCAGCAGTGAAGGGGTTGGCAATCAGCCCCAGCATTTT. This chain connects TRBV27 to TRBJ1-5; D perhaps matches TRBD1 (5 bases). Deletions cut 5 bases from V and 2 bases from J, with 10 bases between. Per the germline V gene, CDR1 is MNHEY and CDR2 is SMNVEV (reference sequence). The CDR3 is made up of 14 amino acids.

This clone is a singleton in its sample. The chain uses TRBV11-2 and TRBJ1-6; D gene uncertain. The CDR3 contains 17 residues. Trimming left V 1 base short and J 1 base short, with 11 bases between. The germline V gene encodes CDR1 SGHAT and CDR2 FQNNGV. CDR3 nucleotide sequence: TGTGCCAGCAGCTTAGTCGGAGGGAGGTCCTATAATTCACCCCTCCACTTT. Amino acid sequence: CASSLVGGRSYNSPLHF.

The rearrangement joins TRBV29-1 to TRBJ1-1; a weak D match, TRBD1 (5 bases). V was cut by 1 base and J by 2 bases, with 8 bases left in between. Germline V gene lookup returns CDR1 SQVTM and CDR2 ANQGSEA. The CDR3 covers 13 residues. The CDR3, as DNA: TGCAGCGTTGAAGCAGGGCGAAACACTGAAGCTTTCTTT. Translating gives CSVEAGRNTEAFF. The variable domain in full, with the rest retrieved from reference TRBV29-1 and TRBJ1-1, is SAVISQKPSRDICQRGTSLTIQCQVDSQVTMMFWYRQQPGQSLTLIATANQGSEATYESGFVIDKFPISRPNLTFSTLTVSNMSPEDSSIYLCSVEAGRNTEAFFGQGTRLTVV.

This chain links TRBV18 with TRBJ2-2, with 7 bases identical to TRBD1. V trimming: 3 bases; J trimming: 4 bases; junction bases outside the gene matches: 8. This CDR3 has 16 amino acids. Germline CDR1 and CDR2: KGHSH and LQKENI. CDR3 DNA: TGTGCCAGCTCACCCGAGGGGGCGATGGGCACCGGGGAGCTGTTTTTT. Its protein product is CASSPEGAMGTGELFF.

This chain joins TRBV12-5 and TRBJ1-6; 9 bases are a match to TRBD1. The CDR3 extends over 16 amino acids. Germline V gives CDR1 LGHNT, CDR2 FRNRAP. The V and J ends lost 6 bases and 7 bases, in that order; junction bases with no gene match: 10. CDR3 coding DNA: TGTGCTAGTGGCCCCTACACGGGACAGGGAAATTCACCCCTCCACTTT. This sequence encodes CASGPYTGQGNSPLHF.

V usage is TRBV7-2 and J usage is TRBJ2-3; D perhaps matches TRBD2 (7 bases). This CDR3 is 14 amino acids long. Per germline, CDR1 SGHTA and CDR2 FQGNSA. V was trimmed by 2 bases and J by 5 bases, leaving 11 bases between them. The CDR3 coding sequence is TGTGCCAGCAGCTTACGGGGGGCGAAAGATACGCAGTATTTT. Translating it yields CASSLRGAKDTQYF.

V is TRBV9 and J is TRBJ1-2, with D unclear. Germline loops: CDR1 SGDLS, CDR2 YYNGEE. V gave up 0 bases and J gave up 0 bases, with 9 bases separating them. The CDR3 spans 15 residues. The CDR3 spells CASSVAEGPNYGYTF. CDR3 nucleotide sequence: TGTGCCAGCAGCGTAGCGGAGGGTCCTAACTATGGCTACACCTTC.

V is TRBV6-4 and J is TRBJ2-7, with 12 bases lining up with TRBD2. V shed 7 bases and J 2 bases; nucleotides not matched to a gene: 9. The CDR3 is 16 amino acids. Germline lookup yields CDR1 MRHNA and CDR2 SNTAGT. Here the CDR3 reads CASIPGLAGNPYEQYF. The CDR3 nucleotides are TGTGCCAGCATTCCCGGACTAGCGGGGAACCCCTACGAGCAGTACTTC.

The V gene is TRBV4-1, the J gene TRBJ2-1; D is unclear. The length of the CDR3 is 14 residues. Trimming stripped 4 bases from V and 9 bases from J, with 16 bases between. Germline CDR1 and CDR2: MGHRA and YSYEKL. The CDR3 DNA sequence: TGCGCCAGCAGCCTAATTGTACTAAGTATTGAGCAGTTCTTC. It is translated as CASSLIVLSIEQFF.

This chain uses TRBV7-2 with TRBJ2-3; TRBD2 agrees at 10 bases. Germline V gene sequence: CDR1 SGHTA, CDR2 FQGNSA. V shed 1 base, J shed 0 bases, and the junction held 10 bases outside the gene matches. The length of the CDR3 is 19 residues. The CDR3 protein is CASSLVGLLAGSSTDTQYF. CDR3 sequence (DNA): TGTGCCAGCAGCTTAGTGGGGCTACTAGCGGGGTCTAGCACAGATACGCAGTATTTT.

This chain joins TRBV7-2 and TRBJ1-1; 7 bases line up with TRBD1. Germline V gives CDR1 SGHTA, CDR2 FQGNSA. V lost 6 bases, J lost 4 bases, and 14 bases stayed unmatched. This CDR3 contains 16 residues. CDR3 DNA: TGTGCCAGCAGACAACGACAGGGAGTCATTGGCACTGAAGCTTTCTTT. Translated: CASRQRQGVIGTEAFF.

The rearrangement joins TRBV6-5 to TRBJ2-2; 13 bases are shared with TRBD2. Germline loops: CDR1 MNHEY, CDR2 SVGAGI. The V segment lost 8 bases and the J segment 5 bases; nucleotides outside the gene matches: 2. The CDR3 spans 14 residues. The CDR3 here is CASSTSGGTGELFF. CDR3 nucleotides: TGTGCCAGCTCGACTAGCGGGGGGACCGGGGAGCTGTTTTTT.

Notes on this clone: At one end the junction does not follow the germline gene, possibly because of a read error. This chain uses TRBV6-2 or TRBV6-3 with TRBJ2-3; the match to TRBD1 covers 12 bases. The CDR3 consists of 17 residues. Per the germline V gene, CDR1 is MNHEY and CDR2 is SVGEGT. In nucleotides, the CDR3 is TGTGCCAGCACTTACCCCGCGGGACAGGGGGCCATAGATACGCAGTATTTT. Translating it yields CASTYPAGQGAIDTQYF.

This CDR3 reads CASSLFTGGVYGYTF. The CDR3 nucleotides read TGTGCCAGCAGTTTATTTACAGGGGGGGTCTATGGCTACACCTTC. The rearrangement uses TRBV28 and TRBJ1-2, with 8 nucleotides matching TRBD1. CDR1 is MDHEN and CDR2 is SYDVKM in the germline V gene. There are 15 residues in the CDR3. J was trimmed by 4 bases and V by 1 base; bases with no gene match: 5.

The V gene is TRBV14, the J gene TRBJ1-2; the match to TRBD1 covers 9 bases. The CDR3 has 16 amino acids. CDR1 and CDR2 (germline): SGHDN, FVKESK. Trimming took 5 bases from V and 3 from J; bases not matched to a gene: 10. Here the CDR3 reads CASSDGQGRMDYGYTF. CDR3 nucleotides: TGTGCCAGCAGCGACGGACAGGGGCGAATGGACTATGGCTACACCTTC. Combining the CDR3 with reference TRBV14 and TRBJ1-2 gives the whole variable domain EAGVTQFPSHSVIEKGQTVTLRCDPISGHDNLYWYRRVMGKEIKFLLHFVKESKQDESGMPNNRFLAERTGGTYSTLKVQPAELEDSGVYFCASSDGQGRMDYGYTFGSGTRLTVV.

This chain links TRBV11-2 with TRBJ2-5, with 8 nucleotides matching TRBD2. V lost 10 bases and J lost 5; bases outside the gene matches: 12. The CDR3 has 14 amino acids. Germline CDR1 reads SGHAT; CDR2 reads FQNNGV. This CDR3 is CAKYTGGRAETQYF. The CDR3 DNA sequence: TGTGCCAAGTATACGGGGGGGCGGGCTGAGACCCAGTACTTC.

The J gene is TRBJ2-2, the V gene TRBV30, with D possibly TRBD1 on 5 matching bases. The CDR3 length is 13 residues. V lost 0 bases and J 6 bases, leaving 8 bases between the germline ends. CDR1 and CDR2 (germline): GTSNPN, SVGIG (reference sequence). The CDR3 sequence is CAWSVQVAGELFF. Written as DNA, the CDR3 is TGTGCCTGGAGTGTACAGGTCGCCGGGGAGCTGTTTTTT.

V is TRBV15 and J is TRBJ1-2, with D perhaps TRBD1 (6 bases). The germline V gene encodes CDR1 LNHNV and CDR2 YYDKDF (reference sequence). The CDR3 loop spans 15 amino acids. Trimming shortened V by 0 bases and J by 8 bases, and 16 bases separated the two germline ends. Here the CDR3 DNA reads TGTGCCACCAGCAGAGACACGGGACATAACGGCGGCTACACCTTC. It is translated as CATSRDTGHNGGYTF.

The chain is built from TRBV21-1 and TRBJ1-1. TRBV21-1 is described as a pseudogene. The CDR3 is 12 amino acids. CDR3 region: CASSLSGGGLGF. As DNA, the CDR3 is TGTGCCAGCAGCCTCTCGGGAGGAGGCCTGGGCTTT.